The sequence of this TCR beta chain was determined in a study of blood T cell repertoires in COVID-19. Study-wide background: PBMCs, B-cell-depleted T cells, or T cells were the source of the cDNA or gDNA that made up the material.

Some clones are missing from TCRdb's copy, which holds only in-frame ones; the method was immunoSEQ multiplex PCR. In the table there are 170,000 or so clones, approximately 88% of which are singletons. Germline trimming cut 4 bases from V and 2 bases from J; bases unmatched to any gene: 11. The germline V gene encodes CDR1 MNHEY and CDR2 SVGAGI. The CDR3 sequence is 16 residues long. The specimen sequenced was peripheral blood. The chain couples TRBV6-5 to TRBJ2-7; TRBD1 aligns across 7 bases. This TCR derives from a woman aged 60-75 years with acute or convalescent COVID-19. The CDR3: CASSSTQTGNPYEQYF. Written as DNA, the CDR3 is TGTGCCAGCAGTTCGACCCAGACAGGGAACCCCTACGAGCAGTACTTC.